The 3 T cell receptor beta chains below were found in one sample sequenced in a study of spatial heterogeneity in lung cancer (dated by TCRdb to the late 2010s). The library relied on 5' RACE. Sequencing was carried out with a NextSeq 500. The public sequencing data were trimmed at Q25 with fastp and processed into clonotypes with MiXCR by TCRdb, which kept only in-frame beta chains. For every CDR3 protein sequence, its rows merge into one entry that carries the most common genes and DNA. The sample profile shows 25,000 or so distinct CDR3 sequences; less than 6% of them were found once. The ten largest clones capture about 5% of the sample. Interpreted using the paper, the time point label stands for: sample taken at primary tumor resection. Sequencing was performed on PBMCs, taken at surgery. The receptors derive from a male donor with early-stage non-small cell lung cancer.

This clonotype was observed at least ten times. The V gene is TRBV5-4, the J gene TRBJ2-5; 7 bases line up with TRBD2. Germline V CDR1 and CDR2: SGHNT, YYREEE (reference sequence). V gave up 0 bases and J gave up 1 base; unmatched junction bases: 3. The CDR3 consists of 15 residues. The CDR3: CASSLEAGSQETQYF. The CDR3 nucleotides read TGTGCCAGCAGCTTGGAAGCGGGGAGCCAAGAGACCCAGTACTTC. Together with reference TRBV5-4 and TRBJ2-5, the CDR3 gives the full variable domain: ETGVTQSPTHLIKTRGQQVTLRCSSQSGHNTVSWYQQALGQGPQFIFQYYREEENGRGNFPPRFSGLQFPNYSSELNVNALELDDSALYLCASSLEAGSQETQYFGPGTRLLVL.

There are many counts of this clonotype. V gene TRBV7-2 combines with J gene TRBJ2-7, with TRBD1 identical over 7 bases. The CDR3 extends over 14 amino acids. With V trimmed by 5 bases and J by 3 bases, 7 bases remained unmatched. Germline V CDR1 and CDR2: SGHTA, FQGNSA. The CDR3 sequence is CASSASPGGYEQYF. Here the CDR3 DNA reads TGTGCCAGCAGCGCATCTCCAGGGGGCTACGAGCAGTACTTC. The whole variable domain, filled in from reference TRBV7-2 and TRBJ2-7, reads GAGVSQSPSNKVTEKGKDVELRCDPISGHTALYWYRQSLGQGLEFLIYFQGNSAPDKSGLPSDRFSAERTGGSVSTLTIQRTQQEDSAVYLCASSASPGGYEQYFGPGTRLTVT.

This clonotype was recorded many times. The chain couples TRBV20-1 to TRBJ2-5; 9 nucleotides match TRBD1. The CDR3 has 15 amino acids. The germline V gene has CDR1 DFQATT and CDR2 SNEGSKA (reference sequence). With 6 bases clipped from V and 5 bases from J, the junction kept 13 bases outside the gene matches. The CDR3 nucleotides are TGCAGTGCACTCAACCCGGGACAGGGAGGGGAGACCCAGTACTTC. Translating it yields CSALNPGQGGETQYF.